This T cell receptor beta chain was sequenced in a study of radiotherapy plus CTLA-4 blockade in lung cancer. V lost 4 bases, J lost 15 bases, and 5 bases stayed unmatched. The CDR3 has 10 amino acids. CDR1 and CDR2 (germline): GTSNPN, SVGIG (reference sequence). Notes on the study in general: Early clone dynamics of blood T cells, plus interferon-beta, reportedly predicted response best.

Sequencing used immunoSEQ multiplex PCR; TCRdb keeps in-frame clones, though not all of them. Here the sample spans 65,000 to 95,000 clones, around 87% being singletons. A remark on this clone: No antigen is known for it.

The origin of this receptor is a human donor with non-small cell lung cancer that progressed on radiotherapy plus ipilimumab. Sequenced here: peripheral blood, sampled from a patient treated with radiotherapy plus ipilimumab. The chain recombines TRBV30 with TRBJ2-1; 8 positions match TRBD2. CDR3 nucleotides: TGTGCCTGGATTAGCGGGGCCGTGTTCTTC. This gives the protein CAWISGAVFF.